One sample yielded the 21 T cell receptor beta chains listed below, sequenced in a study of blood T cell repertoires in COVID-19. Libraries were prepared by immunoSEQ multiplex PCR; TCRdb keeps only in-frame clonotypes and omits some of them. The sample has 160,000 or so clones, around 79% seen once. The sample taken for sequencing was peripheral blood. These receptors came from a woman aged 55-69 years with COVID-19, enrolled during active disease.

This sequence joins TRBV10-1 and TRBJ1-1, with 7 bases that match TRBD1. The CDR3 runs 15 residues. Trimming cost V 6 bases and J 11 bases; bases outside gene matches: 18. Germline CDR1 WNHNN, CDR2 SYGVQD (reference sequence). This CDR3 is CASRGTESLNVGAFF. CDR3 coding DNA: TGCGCCAGCAGGGGGACAGAGAGTCTGAATGTTGGGGCTTTCTTT.

This clone was observed once. The V and J genes are TRBV6-5 and TRBJ2-7, with D maybe TRBD2 (7 bases). Trimming removed 4 bases from V and 2 bases from J, with 15 bases in between. CDR1 MNHEY and CDR2 SVGAGI come from the germline V gene. This CDR3 contains 15 residues. The CDR3 spells CASSSNREGTYEQYV. Here the CDR3 DNA reads TGTGCCAGCAGTTCGAACAGGGAGGGCACCTACGAGCAGTACGTC.

The rearrangement links TRBV6-5 to TRBJ1-2; the match to TRBD1 covers 10 bases. Trimming cost V 8 bases and J 8 bases; bases outside gene matches: 11. The CDR3 is 14 amino acids. CDR1 and CDR2 (germline): MNHEY, SVGAGI. In DNA, the CDR3 is TGTGCCAGCGGGGATGACAGGGGGCTAGGAGGCTACACCTTC. It is translated as CASGDDRGLGGYTF.

This chain connects TRBV7-2 to TRBJ1-6; perhaps TRBD1 as D (5 bases). The germline V gene encodes CDR1 SGHTA and CDR2 FQGNSA. Trimming took off 0 bases at V and 6 bases at J, with 9 bases between the two ends. This CDR3 comprises 15 residues. CDR3 region: CASSLASGRNSPLHF. Here the CDR3 DNA reads TGTGCCAGCAGCTTAGCGTCAGGGCGTAATTCACCCCTCCACTTT.

This clone is a singleton in its sample. The J gene is TRBJ2-1, the V gene TRBV11-3, with 12 positions matching TRBD2. The germline CDR1 and CDR2 sequences are SGHNT and YENEEA. The J segment lost 6 bases and the V segment lost 1 base, leaving 4 bases of the junction unmatched. The CDR3 totals 16 residues. CDR3 coding DNA: TGTGCCAGCAGCTTAGGACTAGCGGGAGATGTCAATGAGCAGTTCTTC. Protein product: CASSLGLAGDVNEQFF.

The chain combines TRBV11-2 with TRBJ2-3, with TRBD1 as a possible D gene (6 bases). CDR3 length: 14 amino acids. CDR1 is SGHAT and CDR2 is FQNNGV in the germline V gene. V shed 0 bases and J shed 4 bases, with 8 bases lying between them. The CDR3 DNA sequence: TGTGCCAGCAGCTTAGACAGGGGCGCAGATACGCAGTATTTT. This codes for CASSLDRGADTQYF.

This sequence joins TRBV11-2 and TRBJ1-5; no reliable D call. The CDR3 runs 13 residues. Germline V gene data show CDR1 as SGHAT and CDR2 as FQNNGV. The V end lost 1 base, the J end lost 7 bases, and 8 bases lay between the germline ends. CDR3 DNA: TGTGCCAGCAGCTTAGGCGGGGAGCAGCCCCAGCATTTT. Its translation: CASSLGGEQPQHF.

This chain links TRBV5-1 with TRBJ2-5, with D unclear. This CDR3 is 16 amino acids long. V was clipped by 0 bases and J by 3 bases, with 15 bases between them. Per the germline V gene, CDR1 is SGHRS and CDR2 is YFSETQ. This CDR3 is CASSLDVTSREETQYF. In DNA form, the CDR3 reads TGCGCCAGCAGCTTGGACGTGACCAGCCGGGAAGAGACCCAGTACTTC.

The chain has TRBV18 and TRBJ2-3, with 9 bases identical to TRBD1. Germline assignment: CDR1 KGHSH and CDR2 LQKENI. With V trimmed by 6 bases and J by 5 bases, 6 bases remained unmatched. The CDR3 is 14 residues long. The CDR3 DNA is TGTGCCAGCTCGAGGACAGGGGTGAAAGATACGCAGTATTTT. Translated, it gives CASSRTGVKDTQYF.

V gene TRBV4-2 combines with J gene TRBJ1-2; perhaps TRBD1 as D (6 bases). Germline lookup yields CDR1 LGHNA and CDR2 YNFKEQ. The CDR3 spans 14 residues. Trimming left V 4 bases short and J 5 bases short, with 14 bases between. DNA of the CDR3: TGTGCCAGCAGCCGGGGGGGGCAGGGGTATGGCTACACCTTC. This translates into CASSRGGQGYGYTF.

J is TRBJ2-1 and V is TRBV5-1; D uncertain. There are 12 residues in the CDR3. The germline V gene has CDR1 SGHRS and CDR2 YFSETQ. Trimming shortened V by 4 bases and J by 5 bases, and 7 bases separated the two germline ends. Here the CDR3 reads CASSERNNEQFF. The CDR3 region has the DNA TGCGCCAGCAGCGAGCGTAACAATGAGCAGTTCTTC.

J is TRBJ1-1 and V is TRBV19; 9 bases line up with TRBD1. The junction had 12 bases not matched to a gene; V was cut back by 4 bases and J by 3 bases. Germline V gene lookup returns CDR1 LNHDA and CDR2 SQIVND (reference sequence). The CDR3 sequence is 17 residues long. The CDR3 DNA is TGTGCCAGTAGTAGCCGGACAGGGGCTGTGGTGGACACTGAAGCTTTCTTT. Protein sequence: CASSSRTGAVVDTEAFF.

This chain links TRBV7-2 with TRBJ2-1; no clear D. The ends were cut back, 1 base at V and 6 bases at J, with 13 bases in the middle. The CDR3 is 15 amino acids. Germline V CDR1 and CDR2: SGHTA, FQGNSA. CDR3 loop: CASSLDSGSFNEQFF. DNA of the CDR3: TGTGCCAGCAGCTTAGACAGTGGTTCATTCAATGAGCAGTTCTTC.

V is TRBV28 and J is TRBJ2-5; possibly TRBD2 for D (6 bases). The CDR3 has 14 amino acids. CDR1 is MDHEN, CDR2 SYDVKM, per germline. V lost 4 bases and J lost 1, with 10 bases in between. Here the CDR3 DNA reads TGTGCCAGCAGTTCGGGGACTCTCCAAGAGACCCAGTACTTC. It encodes CASSSGTLQETQYF.

The gene calls are TRBV11-1 and TRBJ2-1, with TRBD1 matching 7 bases. The CDR3 contains 13 residues. Losses at the gene ends were 5 bases for V and 7 bases for J; bases not matched to a gene: 5. CDR1 SGHAT and CDR2 FQDESV come from the germline V gene (reference sequence). CDR3 residues: CASSLDRSNEQFF. The DNA of the CDR3 is TGTGCCAGCAGCCTGGACAGGTCGAATGAGCAGTTCTTC.

The chain has TRBV5-4 and TRBJ2-1; 9 bases are shared with TRBD1. The V and J ends lost 2 bases and 3 bases, in that order; junction bases with no gene match: 3. CDR1 and CDR2 from the germline V gene are SGHNT and YYREEE (reference sequence). The CDR3 is made up of 15 amino acids. The CDR3: CASSFMTGGYNEQFF. CDR3 DNA: TGTGCCAGCAGCTTTATGACAGGGGGCTACAATGAGCAGTTCTTC.

V gene TRBV6-2 or TRBV6-3 combines with J gene TRBJ1-1; 11 bases line up with TRBD1. This CDR3 is 15 amino acids long. Germline V gene lookup returns CDR1 MNHEY and CDR2 SVGEGT. With 4 bases clipped from V and 4 bases from J, the junction kept 5 bases outside the gene matches. CDR3 nucleotides: TGTGCCAGCAGTTCCGCCGGGACAGGGGGCACTGAAGCTTTCTTT. Protein: CASSSAGTGGTEAFF.

V usage is TRBV10-2 and J usage is TRBJ2-5; tentative D call: TRBD1 (6 bases). Looked up from germline, CDR1 is WSHSY and CDR2 is SAAADI. Between the trimmed V and J ends, which lost 6 bases and 2 bases, there was a span of 16 bases. This CDR3 contains 15 residues. The CDR3 region has the DNA TGCGCCAGCAGCGGCGTGCGAGGGGGACAAGAGACCCAGTACTTC. Encoded protein: CASSGVRGGQETQYF.

V is TRBV5-1 and J is TRBJ2-3; 8 bases are shared with TRBD2. With V trimmed by 0 bases and J by 2 bases, 5 bases remained unmatched. Germline CDR1 reads SGHRS; CDR2 reads YFSETQ. This CDR3 spans 16 amino acids. The CDR3 nucleotides are TGCGCCAGCAGCTTGGAGGGGACTAGGAACACAGATACGCAGTATTTT. Its protein is CASSLEGTRNTDTQYF.

This chain links TRBV24-1 with TRBJ2-3; TRBD2 aligns across 9 bases. V shed 5 bases, J shed 1 base, and the junction held 3 bases outside the gene matches. Germline CDR1 and CDR2: KGHDR and SFDVKD. The CDR3 has 15 residues. The CDR3 region is CATSGASGGTDTQYF. The CDR3, as DNA: TGTGCCACCAGTGGGGCTAGCGGGGGCACAGATACGCAGTATTTT.

The chain couples TRBV19 to TRBJ2-6; 8 nucleotides line up with TRBD1. CDR1 LNHDA and CDR2 SQIVND come from the germline V gene (reference sequence). V trimming: 6 bases; J trimming: 0 bases; junction bases outside the gene matches: 19. The CDR3 is 21 residues long. CDR3 protein: CASRGDRSGSPEPSGANVLTF. CDR3 bases: TGTGCCAGTAGAGGGGACAGGAGTGGGTCACCAGAACCCTCTGGGGCCAACGTCCTGACTTTC.